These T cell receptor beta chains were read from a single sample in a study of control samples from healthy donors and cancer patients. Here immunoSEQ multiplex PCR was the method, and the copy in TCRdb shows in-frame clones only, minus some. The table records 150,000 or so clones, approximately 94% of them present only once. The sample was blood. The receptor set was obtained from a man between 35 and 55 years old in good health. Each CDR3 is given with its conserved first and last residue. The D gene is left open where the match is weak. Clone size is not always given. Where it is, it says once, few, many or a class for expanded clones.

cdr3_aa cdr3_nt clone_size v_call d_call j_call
CASDRTGLAGNTGELFF TGTGCCAGTGATAGAACGGGACTAGCCGGGAACACCGGGGAGCTGTTTTTT . TRBV7-2 TRBD2 TRBJ2-2
CASSFAGTGASPQHF TGTGCCAGCAGTTTCGCCGGGACAGGGGCTTCGCCCCAGCATTTT once TRBV28 TRBD1 TRBJ1-5
CASSFDRGGSEAFF TGTGCCAGCAGCTTCGACAGGGGAGGGTCTGAAGCTTTCTTT . TRBV7-9 TRBD1 TRBJ1-1
CASSQGLGPSYEQYF TGCGCCAGCAGCCAAGGACTGGGGCCCTCCTACGAGCAGTACTTC once TRBV4-3 . TRBJ2-7
CASSLGNANTEAFF TGTGCCAGCAGCTTAGGCAACGCGAACACTGAAGCTTTCTTT once TRBV7-6 . TRBJ1-1
CASSRGQGTYEQYF TGTGCCAGCAGCCGAGGACAGGGGACCTACGAGCAGTACTTC . TRBV7-8 TRBD1 TRBJ2-7
CASSPRLAGVRGSDEQYF TGTGCCAGCTCACCTCGACTAGCGGGGGTCCGCGGGAGTGACGAGCAGTACTTC . TRBV18 TRBD2 TRBJ2-7
CASSYSGGGQPQHF TGTGCCAGCAGTTACTCGGGGGGCGGTCAGCCCCAGCATTTT . TRBV6-5 . TRBJ1-5
CASSGPHRDSEAFF TGTGCCAGCAGTGGGCCCCATCGGGATTCCGAAGCTTTCTTT . TRBV28 . TRBJ1-1
CASSTRDPQETQYF TGCGCCAGCAGCACCCGGGACCCACAAGAGACCCAGTACTTC . TRBV5-1 . TRBJ2-5
CASSLDRVNTEAFF TGTGCCAGCAGTCTCGACAGGGTTAACACTGAAGCTTTCTTT few TRBV28 TRBD1 TRBJ1-1
CASSLEQRPNTEAFF TGTGCCAGCAGCTTAGAACAGAGACCGAACACTGAAGCTTTCTTT . TRBV11-2 . TRBJ1-1
CASSLDFGYEQYF TGTGCCAGCAGTTTGGATTTCGGGTACGAGCAGTACTTC . TRBV12-3/TRBV12-4 . TRBJ2-7
CASRTSGGGNNEQFF TGTGCCAGCAGAACTAGCGGGGGGGGAAACAATGAGCAGTTCTTC . TRBV28 TRBD2 TRBJ2-1
CASSLRGLAGVSTDTQYF TGCGCCAGCAGCTTGCGCGGACTAGCGGGCGTTAGCACAGATACGCAGTATTTT . TRBV5-1 TRBD2 TRBJ2-3
CATGGGGSSYNEQFF TGTGCCACCGGGGGAGGCGGGAGCTCCTACAATGAGCAGTTCTTC . TRBV27 TRBD2 TRBJ2-1
CASSQESPPGIQAFF TGCGCCAGCAGCCAAGAGAGTCCGCCGGGGATTCAAGCTTTCTTT . TRBV4-1 . TRBJ1-1
CASSDSYNSPLHF TGTGCCAGCAGCGATTCCTATAATTCACCCCTCCACTTT . TRBV9 . TRBJ1-6